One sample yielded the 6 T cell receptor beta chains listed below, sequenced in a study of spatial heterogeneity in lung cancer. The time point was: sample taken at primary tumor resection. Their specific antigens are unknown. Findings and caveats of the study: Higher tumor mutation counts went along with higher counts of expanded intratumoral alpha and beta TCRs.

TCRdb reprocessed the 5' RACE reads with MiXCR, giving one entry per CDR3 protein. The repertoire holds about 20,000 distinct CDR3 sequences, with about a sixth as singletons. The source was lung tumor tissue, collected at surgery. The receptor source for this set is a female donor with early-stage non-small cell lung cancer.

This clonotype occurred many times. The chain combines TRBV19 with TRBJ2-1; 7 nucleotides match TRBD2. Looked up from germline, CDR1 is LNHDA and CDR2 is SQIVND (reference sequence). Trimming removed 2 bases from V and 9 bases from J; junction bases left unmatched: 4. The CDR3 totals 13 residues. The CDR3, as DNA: TGTGCCAGTAGTATAACTAGCGTAAGTGAGCAGTTCTTC. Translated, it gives CASSITSVSEQFF.

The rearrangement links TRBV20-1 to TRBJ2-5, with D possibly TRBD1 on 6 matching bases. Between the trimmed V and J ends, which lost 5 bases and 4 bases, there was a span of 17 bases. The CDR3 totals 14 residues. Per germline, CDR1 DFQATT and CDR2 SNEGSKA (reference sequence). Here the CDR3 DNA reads TGCAGTGCTGGACATACAGGGATTGGAGAGACCCAGTACTTC. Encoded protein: CSAGHTGIGETQYF.

CDR3 amino acids: CASSPTRYNQETQYF. In DNA, the CDR3 is TGCGCCAGCAGCCCTACGAGGTATAACCAAGAGACCCAGTACTTC. The chain uses TRBV5-1 and TRBJ2-5; D call uncertain. V lost 4 bases to trimming and J lost 0 bases, with 13 bases between them. Germline V gene lookup returns CDR1 SGHRS and CDR2 YFSETQ. The CDR3 length is 15 residues.

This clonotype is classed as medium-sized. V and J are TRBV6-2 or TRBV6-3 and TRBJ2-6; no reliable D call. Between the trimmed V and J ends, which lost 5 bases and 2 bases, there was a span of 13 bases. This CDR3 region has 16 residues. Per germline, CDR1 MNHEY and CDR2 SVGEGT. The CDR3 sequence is CASSKGKYTGANVLTF. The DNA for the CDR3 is TGTGCCAGCAGTAAAGGGAAATACACTGGGGCCAACGTCCTGACTTTC.

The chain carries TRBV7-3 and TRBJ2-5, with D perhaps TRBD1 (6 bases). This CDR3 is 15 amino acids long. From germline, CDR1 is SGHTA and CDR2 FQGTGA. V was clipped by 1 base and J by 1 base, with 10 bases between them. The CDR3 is CASSLIGGGQETQYF. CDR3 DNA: TGTGCCAGCAGCTTAATTGGGGGCGGCCAAGAGACCCAGTACTTC.

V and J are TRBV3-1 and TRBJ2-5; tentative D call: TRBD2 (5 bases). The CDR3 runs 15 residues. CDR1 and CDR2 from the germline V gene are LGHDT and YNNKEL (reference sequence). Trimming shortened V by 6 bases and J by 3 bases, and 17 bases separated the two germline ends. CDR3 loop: CASRPEVAGKETQYF. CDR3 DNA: TGTGCCAGCAGACCCGAGGTGGCCGGGAAAGAGACCCAGTACTTC.